This T cell receptor beta chain was identified during a study of cytomegalovirus exposure and HLA in healthy donors. Despite likely unrecorded immune exposures, the donors were nominally healthy at the time of sampling. The PCR ran on 60 Vbeta and 13 Jbeta primers. Assay used: immunoSEQ multiplex PCR; TCRdb lists only in-frame clones, some missing. The table shows 100,000 to 150,000 clones, with 77% occurring only once. Note on this clone: The antigen is undetermined.

The V gene lost 4 bases and the J gene lost 1 base, with 15 bases spanning the gap. Germline loops: CDR1 SGDLS, CDR2 YYNGEE. The CDR3 has 16 amino acids. Overall study findings and caveats: In a later analysis, HLA-associated TCR beta chains were more clonally expanded than equally common others. A later analysis linked a missense variant in DCLRE1C to the trimming of TCR beta V and J genes. Published work reported that the classifier diagnosed cytomegalovirus status with high specificity and sensitivity.

The sequenced material came from PBMCs. J is TRBJ2-1 and V is TRBV9; no reliable D call. The clonotype originates from a male donor in good health and CMV-seropositive. The CDR3 sequence: CASSFRRIGSYNEQFF. The CDR3 coding sequence is TGTGCCAGCAGCTTTAGACGAATCGGGTCCTACAATGAGCAGTTCTTC.